These 30 T cell receptor beta chains were sequenced from one sample in a study of radiation and T cells in renal cell carcinoma. Indicated treatment: treatment-naive control, cytoreductive nephrectomy. The method was immunoSEQ multiplex PCR; TCRdb's version includes in-frame clones alone and lacks a portion of them. The data contain 24,000 or so clones, 58% of them singletons. This specimen consisted of tumor tissue, obtained from a patient whose treatment was nephrectomy without radiotherapy. These receptors all come from a man in his forties with renal cell carcinoma.

The rearrangement uses TRBV29-1 and TRBJ2-1; 7 positions match TRBD2. This CDR3 contains 13 residues. In germline, CDR1 is SQVTM, CDR2 ANQGSEA. J was trimmed by 5 bases and V by 4 bases; bases with no gene match: 5. The CDR3 is CSVGREWNNEQFF. CDR3 sequence (DNA): TGCAGCGTTGGGCGGGAGTGGAACAATGAGCAGTTCTTC.

This clone was detected a few times. This chain connects TRBV5-1 to TRBJ2-7, with D unclear. This CDR3 spans 14 amino acids. Germline V gives CDR1 SGHRS, CDR2 YFSETQ. V was cut by 0 bases and J by 6 bases, with 13 bases left in between. CDR3 in DNA: TGCGCCAGCAGCTTGGAAGCGCCCCGGGCCGAGCAGTACTTC. It codes for CASSLEAPRAEQYF.

The table lists this clone with a few counts. This chain joins TRBV6-1 and TRBJ1-2, with a weak D call TRBD1 (5 bases). The CDR3 has 14 amino acids. The V end lost 1 base, the J end lost 4 bases, and 10 bases lay between the germline ends. From germline, CDR1 is MNHNS and CDR2 SASEGT. In DNA, the CDR3 is TGTGCCAGCAGTGAAGTGGGACGGATCTATGGCTACACCTTC. Its protein is CASSEVGRIYGYTF.

This chain links TRBV6-5 with TRBJ1-6; D gene ambiguous. This CDR3 comprises 13 residues. The germline V gene encodes CDR1 MNHEY and CDR2 SVGAGI. V lost 2 bases, J lost 14 bases, and 13 bases lay in between. In DNA, the CDR3 is TGTGCCAGCAGTTACGGTGAAGGTATGGCCCTCCACTTT. Encoded protein: CASSYGEGMALHF.

This clone has only a few counts. This chain's CDR3 is CASSLDNTDTQYF. DNA of the CDR3: TGTGCCAGCTCCCTGGACAACACAGATACGCAGTATTTT. This chain joins TRBV18 and TRBJ2-3, with a tentative D call TRBD1 (5 bases). CDR1 KGHSH and CDR2 LQKENI come from the germline V gene. The CDR3 loop spans 13 amino acids. Trimming cost V 6 bases and J 2 bases, with 9 bases left between them.

By share, this clone counts as medium-sized (0.01 to 0.1%). V is TRBV19 and J is TRBJ2-2, with D perhaps TRBD1 or TRBD2 (5 bases each). Germline V gene sequence: CDR1 LNHDA, CDR2 SQIVND (reference sequence). The CDR3 runs to 16 residues. Trimming removed 6 bases from V and 3 bases from J, with 17 bases in between. In nucleotides, the CDR3 is TGTGCCAGTAGGCCCCGGGGACGTCCCTACACCGGGGAGCTGTTTTTT. Its translation is CASRPRGRPYTGELFF.

This clone is medium-sized (0.01 to 0.1%) in the sample. The rearrangement joins TRBV27 to TRBJ2-6, with D possibly TRBD2 on 5 matching bases. The ends were cut back, 4 bases at V and 0 bases at J, with 13 bases in the middle. CDR3 length: 17 amino acids. Germline CDR1 and CDR2: MNHEY and SMNVEV (reference sequence). CDR3 residues: CASSSGGSYSGANVLTF. CDR3 nucleotide sequence: TGTGCCAGCAGTTCTGGAGGCTCCTACTCTGGGGCCAACGTCCTGACTTTC. The complete variable domain, with remaining parts taken from reference TRBV27 and TRBJ2-6, reads EAQVTQNPRYLITVTGKKLTVTCSQNMNHEYMSWYRQDPGLGLRQIYYSMNVEVTDKGDVPEGYKVSRKEKRNFPLILESPSPNQTSLYFCASSSGGSYSGANVLTFGAGSRLTVL.

The chain recombines TRBV5-1 with TRBJ1-6; TRBD1 is a possible D gene (6 bases). This CDR3 comprises 16 residues. The V end was cut by 2 bases, the J end by 9 bases, with 18 bases between. Germline values: CDR1 SGHRS, CDR2 YFSETQ. The CDR3 nucleotides read TGCGCCAGCAGCTTACGGTCGACAGGAGACGGTTCACCCCTCCACTTT. Its translation is CASSLRSTGDGSPLHF.

V gene TRBV6-5 combines with J gene TRBJ1-1; maybe TRBD1 (6 bases). Trimming took off 3 bases at V and 5 bases at J, with 16 bases between the two ends. This CDR3 has 15 amino acids. Germline CDR1 MNHEY, CDR2 SVGAGI. CDR3 bases: TGTGCCAGCAGTTATGCGGGGGCAGGGGAGACTGAAGCTTTCTTT. Translation gives CASSYAGAGETEAFF.

This clone occurred many times. The chain links TRBV30 to TRBJ2-3; D is possibly TRBD1 (5 bases). V lost 2 bases and J lost 3, with 9 bases in between. Germline V gene data show CDR1 as GTSNPN and CDR2 as SVGIG (reference sequence). This CDR3 spans 13 amino acids. CDR3 nucleotides: TGTGCCTGGAGTAGGGGTATTACAGATACGCAGTATTTT. This gives the protein CAWSRGITDTQYF.

The V gene is TRBV4-1, the J gene TRBJ2-3; TRBD2 is a possible D gene (6 bases). Germline V gene data show CDR1 as MGHRA and CDR2 as YSYEKL. The ends were cut back, 3 bases at V and 1 base at J, with 11 bases in the middle. This CDR3 contains 15 residues. CDR3 bases: TGCGCCAGCAGCCACGGGGCTAGCGGCACAGATACGCAGTATTTT. It translates to CASSHGASGTDTQYF.

This clone was found a few times. The chain couples TRBV2 to TRBJ1-2; tentative D call: TRBD1 (6 bases). Germline CDR1 reads SNHLY; CDR2 reads FYNNEI. The CDR3 loop spans 13 amino acids. V lost 5 bases and J lost 1, with 8 bases in between. The CDR3 DNA sequence: TGTGCCAGCAGTCTGGACAGTAACTATGGCTACACCTTC. Its translation: CASSLDSNYGYTF.

The CDR3 sequence: CASSNQGGSTEAFF. In DNA, the CDR3 is TGTGCCAGCAGCAACCAGGGAGGGAGCACTGAAGCTTTCTTT. The chain joins TRBV9 to TRBJ1-1; TRBD1 might be the D (5 bases). V shed 4 bases and J shed 4 bases, with 14 bases lying between them. The CDR3 runs to 14 residues. The germline gives CDR1 SGDLS, CDR2 YYNGEE.

The V gene is TRBV19, the J gene TRBJ1-2; D not resolved. The germline V gene has CDR1 LNHDA and CDR2 SQIVND (reference sequence). The CDR3 totals 17 residues. Trimming took off 6 bases at V and 4 bases at J, with 24 bases between the two ends. CDR3 in amino acids: CASRSLLGKARGYGYTF. The CDR3 DNA reads TGTGCCAGTAGGTCTTTATTGGGTAAGGCCCGAGGCTATGGCTACACCTTC.

The chain uses TRBV18 and TRBJ2-7; TRBD1 might be the D (5 bases). Trimming removed 2 bases from V and 2 bases from J, with 7 bases in between. Per germline, CDR1 KGHSH and CDR2 LQKENI. CDR3 size: 13 residues. CDR3 sequence: CASSPAGPYEQYV. The DNA of the CDR3 is TGTGCCAGCTCACCAGCAGGGCCCTACGAGCAGTACGTC.

This clone counts as medium-sized (0.01 to 0.1%). V gene TRBV5-1 combines with J gene TRBJ2-2, with a weak D call TRBD1 (5 bases). Between the trimmed V and J ends, which lost 5 bases and 0 bases, there was a span of 8 bases. This CDR3 region has 14 residues. Per germline, CDR1 SGHRS and CDR2 YFSETQ. CDR3 region: CASRGVSNTGELFF. The CDR3 DNA sequence: TGCGCCAGCAGAGGGGTTTCGAACACCGGGGAGCTGTTTTTT.

The CDR3 coding sequence is TGCGCCAGCAGCTTGGGACAGGTCGGCTATGGCTACACCTTC. Its protein product is CASSLGQVGYGYTF. The J gene is TRBJ1-2, the V gene TRBV5-1; weak D call: TRBD1 (6 bases). Deletions cut 0 bases from V and 4 bases from J, with 10 bases between. The CDR3 totals 14 residues. Looked up from germline, CDR1 is SGHRS and CDR2 is YFSETQ. Full variable domain (remainder filled in from reference TRBV5-1 and TRBJ1-2): KAGVTQTPRYLIKTRGQQVTLSCSPISGHRSVSWYQQTPGQGLQFLFEYFSETQRNKGNFPGRFSGRQFSNSRSEMNVSTLELGDSALYLCASSLGQVGYGYTFGSGTRLTVV.

V is TRBV19 and J is TRBJ1-5; tentative D call: TRBD1 (6 bases). The CDR3 runs to 16 residues. Trimming took off 5 bases at V and 3 bases at J, with 17 bases between the two ends. The germline V gene has CDR1 LNHDA and CDR2 SQIVND (reference sequence). Written as DNA, the CDR3 is TGTGCCAGTAGTTACTCTTTGGACAGTTTCAATCAGCCCCAGCATTTT. As protein: CASSYSLDSFNQPQHF.

The CDR3 DNA is TGTGCCAGTAGTATTATTATCGGAGGAGGGTACAATCAGCCCCAGCATTTT. Translated, it gives CASSIIIGGGYNQPQHF. V gene TRBV19 combines with J gene TRBJ1-5; D is ambiguous. The germline V gene has CDR1 LNHDA and CDR2 SQIVND (reference sequence). The CDR3 runs to 17 residues. V was clipped by 3 bases and J by 3 bases, with 18 bases between them.

The rearrangement joins TRBV27 to TRBJ2-7, with a tentative D call TRBD1 (5 bases). Between the trimmed V and J ends, which lost 5 bases and 6 bases, there was a span of 20 bases. The germline V gene encodes CDR1 MNHEY and CDR2 SMNVEV (reference sequence). The CDR3 runs 15 residues. The CDR3 is CASSPFQGLLTEQYF. The CDR3 DNA is TGTGCCAGCAGTCCCTTCCAGGGCCTACTAACCGAGCAGTACTTC.

The V gene is TRBV7-2, the J gene TRBJ2-3, with 11 bases fitting TRBD2. V shed 2 bases and J 0 bases; nucleotides not matched to a gene: 1. The CDR3 contains 16 residues. The germline CDR1 and CDR2 sequences are SGHTA and FQGNSA. CDR3 amino acids: CASSLRTSGSTDTQYF. Here the CDR3 DNA reads TGTGCCAGCAGCTTAAGGACTAGCGGGAGCACAGATACGCAGTATTTT.

The rearrangement joins TRBV20-1 to TRBJ1-6; D possibly corresponds to TRBD1 (6 bases). The V gene lost 7 bases and the J gene lost 15 bases, with 16 bases spanning the gap. Germline loops: CDR1 DFQATT, CDR2 SNEGSKA (reference sequence). The CDR3 has 11 amino acids. Here the CDR3 reads CSVPQGLLLHF. Written as DNA, the CDR3 is TGCAGTGTCCCGCAGGGGTTGCTCCTCCACTTT.

The chain couples TRBV27 to TRBJ1-1, with 8 nucleotides matching TRBD1. The CDR3 extends over 14 amino acids. Germline lookup yields CDR1 MNHEY and CDR2 SMNVEV (reference sequence). J was trimmed by 1 base and V by 6 bases; bases with no gene match: 4. The CDR3 spells CASRPGGTNTEAFF. CDR3 coding DNA: TGTGCCAGCAGACCAGGGGGCACGAACACTGAAGCTTTCTTT.

The CDR3 DNA is TGCAGCGTTGAAGGGGGAACTGGGGCCAACGTCCTGACTTTC. Its protein is CSVEGGTGANVLTF. The chain links TRBV29-1 to TRBJ2-6; D remains ambiguous. V lost 1 base and J 2 bases, leaving 6 bases between the germline ends. CDR3 length equals 14 residues. Germline V CDR1 and CDR2: SQVTM, ANQGSEA.

This clone was seen only a few times. This chain connects TRBV5-6 to TRBJ1-5; 7 nucleotides agree with TRBD1. Germline V gene lookup returns CDR1 SGHDT and CDR2 YYEEEE. The CDR3 totals 16 residues. V was clipped by 0 bases and J by 3 bases; unmatched bases: 6. CDR3 DNA sequence: TGTGCCAGCAGCTTGGCCGCGGGACAGACCAATCAGCCCCAGCATTTT. Translated, it gives CASSLAAGQTNQPQHF.

The chain is built from TRBV29-1 and TRBJ2-6, with 8 bases matching TRBD2. The germline CDR1 and CDR2 sequences are SQVTM and ANQGSEA. The CDR3 is made up of 16 amino acids. V shed 4 bases, J shed 0 bases, and the junction held 5 bases outside the gene matches. In DNA, the CDR3 is TGCAGCGTTGCGGGGGGGCGGGGCTCTGGGGCCAACGTCCTGACTTTC. Protein sequence: CSVAGGRGSGANVLTF.

By share, this clone ranks as medium-sized. The chain has TRBV29-1 and TRBJ1-1, with D possibly TRBD1 on 5 matching bases. CDR3 length: 13 residues. Trimming took off 5 bases at V and 5 bases at J, with 15 bases between the two ends. Germline assignment: CDR1 SQVTM and CDR2 ANQGSEA. The CDR3 reads CSVRRGLGTEAFF. The CDR3 DNA sequence: TGCAGCGTTCGGAGGGGTCTAGGGACTGAAGCTTTCTTT.

The rearrangement uses TRBV6-5 and TRBJ1-1; 8 bases line up with TRBD1. CDR3 length: 15 amino acids. V was pared by 7 bases and J by 0 bases, with 7 bases of the junction left unmatched. Germline CDR1 MNHEY, CDR2 SVGAGI. The CDR3 sequence: CASKTTGALNTEAFF. In DNA, the CDR3 is TGTGCCAGCAAGACGACAGGGGCCCTGAACACTGAAGCTTTCTTT.

The chain has TRBV13 and TRBJ1-2; D uncertain. The germline CDR1 and CDR2 sequences are PRHDT and FYEKMQ (reference sequence). This CDR3 contains 14 residues. Trimming pared 0 bases from V and 3 bases from J, leaving 8 bases between. The CDR3 coding sequence is TGTGCCAGCAGCTTAGGCTATGGGGACTATGGCTACACCTTC. Its translation is CASSLGYGDYGYTF.

As DNA, the CDR3 is TGCGCCAGCAGCCTCATGGGCAGTCTGGACTACGAGCAGTACTTC. This codes for CASSLMGSLDYEQYF. The chain is built from TRBV5-1 and TRBJ2-7, with unresolved D. V lost 4 bases and J 3 bases, leaving 17 bases between the germline ends. CDR1 is SGHRS, CDR2 YFSETQ, per germline. CDR3 length equals 15 residues.